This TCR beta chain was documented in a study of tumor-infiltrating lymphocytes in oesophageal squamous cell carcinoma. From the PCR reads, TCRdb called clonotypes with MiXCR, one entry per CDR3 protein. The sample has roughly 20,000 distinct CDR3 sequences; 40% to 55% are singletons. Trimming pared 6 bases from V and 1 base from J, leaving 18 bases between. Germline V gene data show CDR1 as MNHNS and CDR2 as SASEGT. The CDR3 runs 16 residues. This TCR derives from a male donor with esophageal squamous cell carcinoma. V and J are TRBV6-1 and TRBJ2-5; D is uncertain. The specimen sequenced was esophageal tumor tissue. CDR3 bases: TGTGCCAGCAGCAGAACACCTCTCGACTTCCAAGAGACCCAGTACTTC. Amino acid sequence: CASSRTPLDFQETQYF.